The entry that follows covers one T cell receptor (beta chain) sequence. The repertoire was sequenced with immunoSEQ multiplex PCR; TCRdb's copy has only in-frame clones and lacks some. The sample lists tens of thousands of clones, 86% occurring once. These data come from a study of blood T cell repertoires in COVID-19. Study overall: Acute-phase and convalescent COVID-19 samples originated in the United States, Italy and Spain. Sample material is recorded as cDNA or gDNA derived from T cells, B-cell-depleted T cells, or PBMCs.

V dropped 3 bases and J dropped 3 bases, with 11 bases sitting between them. This CDR3 is 13 amino acids long. CDR1 is DFQATT and CDR2 is SNEGSKA in the germline V gene (reference sequence). The source is a man at least 80 years old in a cohort sampled during active COVID-19. The rearrangement joins TRBV20-1 to TRBJ1-1; D gene uncertain. The sequenced material came from peripheral blood. The CDR3 DNA reads as TGCAGTGCTAGTTTGGGCACCGACACTGAAGCTTTCTTT. It encodes CSASLGTDTEAFF.